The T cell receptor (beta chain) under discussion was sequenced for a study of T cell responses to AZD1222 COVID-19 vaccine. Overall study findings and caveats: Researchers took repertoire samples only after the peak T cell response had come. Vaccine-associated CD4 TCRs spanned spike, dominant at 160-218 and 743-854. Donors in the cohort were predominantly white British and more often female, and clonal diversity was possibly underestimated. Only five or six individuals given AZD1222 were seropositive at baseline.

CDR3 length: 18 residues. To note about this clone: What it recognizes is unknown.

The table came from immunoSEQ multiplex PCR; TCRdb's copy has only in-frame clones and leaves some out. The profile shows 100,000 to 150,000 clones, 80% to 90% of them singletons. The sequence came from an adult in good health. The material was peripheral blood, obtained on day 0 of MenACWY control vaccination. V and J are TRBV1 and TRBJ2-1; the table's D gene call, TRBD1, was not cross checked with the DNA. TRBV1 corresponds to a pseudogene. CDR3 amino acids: CTSRQDREGAGAKREQFF. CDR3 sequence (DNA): TGCACCAGCAGACAGGACAGGGAAGGGGCGGGCGCGAAGCGTGAGCAGTTCTTC.